This TCR beta chain comes out of a study of CD8+ T cells in alopecia areata. RNA was extracted and reverse transcribed into cDNA as the sequencing template. Produced via immunoSEQ multiplex PCR; TCRdb's table is partial and in-frame only. The repertoire includes 150,000 to 200,000 clones, 59% of them detected once, and around 15% sits in the top ten. The source of this sequence is a human donor with alopecia areata. Source: CD4+ T cells sorted from blood, taken at week 0.

The CDR3 here is CASSVGAGAEIYEQYF. The CDR3 DNA sequence: TGTGCCAGCAGCGTAGGAGCGGGCGCCGAGATCTACGAGCAGTACTTC. The chain uses TRBV9 and TRBJ2-7; D possibly corresponds to TRBD2 (6 bases). Trimming took 0 bases from V and 3 from J, leaving 16 bases between them. This CDR3 is built from 16 residues. In germline, CDR1 is SGDLS, CDR2 YYNGEE.